This TCR beta chain is drawn from a study of T cell changes during pregnancy in multiple sclerosis. The protocol was immunoSEQ multiplex PCR, while the TCRdb copy is restricted to in-frame clones and leaves out a portion. The table includes about 64,000 clones, roughly 89% detected once. This CDR3 comprises 11 residues. Germline CDR1 is SGHTA and CDR2 is FQGNSA. The V and J ends lost 5 bases and 5 bases respectively, with 7 bases between them. This clone appeared once. This TCR derives from a female donor with multiple sclerosis, enrolled in a pregnancy study. This chain uses TRBV7-2 with TRBJ2-7; a possible D gene is TRBD2 (6 bases). The sample consisted of peripheral blood, taken in the second trimester of pregnancy. CDR3 loop: CASSRENEQYF. In DNA form, the CDR3 reads TGTGCCAGCAGCCGGGAGAACGAGCAGTACTTC.